This TCR beta chain was documented in a study of T cell clonality in common variable immunodeficiency. Broader study findings: Fewer TCRbeta clones were shared among CVID subjects than controls. TCRbeta clonality was increased in CVID versus healthy controls. Reportedly, TCR beta sequences from common variable immunodeficiency showed fewer deletions and N-nucleotide insertions.

This clone was counted many times. Its antigen is unidentified. The CDR3 goes on 3 residues after the read ends, and that part is filled in from the germline J gene. Germline-derived CDR1 and CDR2 are KGHSH and LQKENI. There are 12 residues in the CDR3. V was pared by 8 bases and J by 5 bases, with 12 bases between. Blood samples were heparinized, about 4.5 to 9 ml per donor. Control and CVID samples contributed equal amounts of genomic DNA. Data came from immunoSEQ multiplex PCR; TCRdb stores just in-frame clones and leaves some out. The sample was found to contain about 25,000 clones, and every one recurs.

The chain recombines TRBV18 with TRBJ1-1; D is undetermined. The sequenced material came from peripheral blood mononuclear cells. This sequence was found in a human donor with common variable immunodeficiency. The DNA read from the CDR3 is TGTGCCAGCCGCACGGAGGGTACTGAA. Its translation is CASRTEGTE. The full-length CDR3 reads as CASRTEGTEAFF.